A selection of T cell receptor beta chains follows, all from one sample in a study of tumor-infiltrating lymphocytes in primary liver carcinoma. TCRdb fed the multiplex PCR reads into MiXCR, producing one record per CDR3 protein. This table has approximately 300,000 distinct CDR3 sequences, 50% to 70% appearing once. The sample comprised peripheral blood. The receptor source for this set is a man between 40 and 49 years old with primary liver carcinoma and hepatitis B virus infection. Each CDR3 is given without its conserved first and last residue.

v_gene,j_gene,CDR3aa
TRBV6-5,TRBJ1-2,ASSRANCGYT
TRBV11-2,TRBJ1-2,ATSLDRAGGYT
TRBV28,TRBJ2-2,ASSRTGAYTGELL
TRBV11-1,TRBJ2-2,AGSSAATRITGELF
TRBV4-3,TRBJ2-5,ASSQDWDRAPKTQY
TRBV4-2,TRBJ2-3,ASSQAHPGTGSADTQY
TRBV6-1,TRBJ2-7,ASSERYERY
TRBV5-5,TRBJ2-7,ASSLRTVSYEQH
TRBV28,TRBJ2-7,ASGSKLAIEQY
TRBV4-1,TRBJ1-1,ASSRSGLLNTEAF
TRBV7-2,TRBJ2-7,AISPGGLTPYEQY
TRBV29-1,TRBJ2-1,SVSSWAYNEQL
TRBV6-2/TRBV6-3,TRBJ2-1,ASSYPGPAGNNEQF
TRBV30,TRBJ2-2,AWTPSVNTGELF
TRBV5-1,TRBJ2-5,ASSRTGAPTQETQY
TRBV11-1,TRBJ1-1,ASSPRGDTEAF
TRBV29-1,TRBJ2-3,SVVTSGGRTDTQY